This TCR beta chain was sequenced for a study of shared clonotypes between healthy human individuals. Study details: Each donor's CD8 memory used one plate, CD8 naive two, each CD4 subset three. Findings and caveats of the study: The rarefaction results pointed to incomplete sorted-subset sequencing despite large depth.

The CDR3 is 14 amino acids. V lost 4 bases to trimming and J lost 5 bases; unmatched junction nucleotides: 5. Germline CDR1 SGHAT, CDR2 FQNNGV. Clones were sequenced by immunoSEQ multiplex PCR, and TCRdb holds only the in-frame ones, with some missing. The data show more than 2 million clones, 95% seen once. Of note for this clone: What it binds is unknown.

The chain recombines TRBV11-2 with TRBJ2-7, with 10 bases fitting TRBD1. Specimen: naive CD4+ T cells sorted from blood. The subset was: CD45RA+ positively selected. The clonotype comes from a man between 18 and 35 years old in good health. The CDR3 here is CASSSTGGINEQYF. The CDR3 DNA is TGTGCCAGCAGCTCGACAGGGGGCATCAACGAGCAGTACTTC.